These T cell receptor beta chains were read from a single sample in a study of T cell repertoires in cytomegalovirus infection. TCRdb called the reads again in MiXCR, with one record for every CDR3 protein. The repertoire holds some 700,000 distinct CDR3 sequences, with 33% as singletons. Their antigen targets remain unknown. Sequencing used cultured PBMCs, obtained from culture after CMV antigen stimulation. These receptor sequences come from a human donor in good health (CMV status not recorded). Some clones in this sample may be carry-over from other donors' samples. Both conserved end residues are part of each CDR3. The D gene is left open where the match is weak. Only some rows state a clone size, as once, few, many or a class for expanded clones.

>17|TRBJ1-3|.|.|TRBV27
TGTGCCAGCAGTCTTGGGGTCGTTCGGGGGCCAGGAAACACCATATATTTT
CASSLGVVRGPGNTIYF
>16|TRBJ2-3|.|.|TRBV3-1
TGTGCCAGCAGCCCGAACCTGGGGGGGGCCTTAGATACGCAGTATTTT
CASSPNLGGALDTQYF
>18|TRBJ2-1|.|.|TRBV6-8
TGTGCCAGCAGTTACTCCGACACGGGGCTCGGCTCCTACAATGAGCAGTTCTTC
CASSYSDTGLGSYNEQFF
>16|TRBJ1-2|TRBD1|many|TRBV7-2
TGTGCCAGCAGCTTACGCGGGAGGGACAGGAACTATGGCTACACCTTC
CASSLRGRDRNYGYTF
>15|TRBJ1-5|.|.|TRBV12-3/TRBV12-4
TGTGCCAGCAGCTCCTGGGGGGCTAGCAATCAGCCCCAGCATTTT
CASSSWGASNQPQHF
>17|TRBJ2-1|TRBD2|.|TRBV3-1
TGTGCCAGCAGCCAAGATGGTGGCGGGGGTTGGGGCAATGAGCAGTTCTTC
CASSQDGGGGWGNEQFF
>15|TRBJ2-7|.|.|TRBV27
TGTGCCAGCAGTTTAAGGGGCAGGATTTCGAACGAGCAGTACTTC
CASSLRGRISNEQYF
>15|TRBJ2-5|TRBD1|few|TRBV7-2
TGTGCCAGCAGCTTAGGGGCGGGACAGGGGGAGACCCAGTACTTC
CASSLGAGQGETQYF
>16|TRBJ2-1|TRBD2|.|TRBV7-2
TGTGCCAGCACGAGGGAGGGACTAGCGGTCTACAATGAGCAGTTCTTC
CASTREGLAVYNEQFF
>13|TRBJ2-5|.|many|TRBV6-2/TRBV6-3
TGTGCCAGCAGTTACGGAAACCAAGAGACCCAGTACTTC
CASSYGNQETQYF
>15|TRBJ1-5|TRBD1|few|TRBV6-1
TGTGCCAGCAGTGGGGGGACAGCCCAAAATCAGCCCCAGCATTTT
CASSGGTAQNQPQHF
>17|TRBJ2-5|TRBD1|many|TRBV7-2
TGTGCCAGCAGCTTAGATCGGGGACAGGGCATATCGGAGACCCAGTACTTC
CASSLDRGQGISETQYF
>12|TRBJ2-1|.|few|TRBV27
TGTGCCAGCAGTTTATCCCCCAATGAGCAGTTCTTC
CASSLSPNEQFF
>16|TRBJ2-4|TRBD2|few|TRBV27
TGTGCCAGCAGTACCGGACTAGCGGCAGCCAAAAACATTCAGTACTTC
CASSTGLAAAKNIQYF
>13|TRBJ1-5|.|.|TRBV4-1
TGCGCCAGCAGCCAAGAGTTGGTTCAGCCCCAGCATTTT
CASSQELVQPQHF
>16|TRBJ2-2|TRBD1|.|TRBV19
TGTGCCAGTAGTACTGGGACAGGCCACGGCACCGGGGAGCTGTTTTTT
CASSTGTGHGTGELFF
>13|TRBJ2-7|.|few|TRBV19
TGTGCCAGTAGAGAGACCCCAGACTACGAGCAGTACTTC
CASRETPDYEQYF
>16|TRBJ2-3|.|.|TRBV7-8
TGTGCCAGCAGCTTAGAGTCAGGGTGGGAGTCGGATACGCAGTATTTT
CASSLESGWESDTQYF
>14|TRBJ2-7|TRBD1|.|TRBV7-3
TGTGCCAGCAGCTTAACACAGGGGGCTTGGGAGCAGTACTTC
CASSLTQGAWEQYF
>18|TRBJ2-1|.|.|TRBV7-2
TGTGCCAGCAGCTTAGTGGGGGTCGGACGCCAATTTTACAATGAGCAGTTCTTC
CASSLVGVGRQFYNEQFF